This T cell receptor (beta chain) was identified during a study of blood T cell repertoires in COVID-19 (dated by TCRdb to about 2020). Notes on the research overall: Samples covering the acute and convalescent phases of COVID-19 were provided by collaborators in the United States, Italy and Spain. The repertoires were released in a freely available public database intended as a resource for research on the immune response to SARS-CoV-2. A de-identified subject ID, COVID-19 status, age in years and sex were almost always included in the sample metadata. The material from the prospective study consisted of cDNA or gDNA derived from T cells, B-cell-depleted T cells, or PBMCs. The dataset comprised deeply sampled blood TCRbeta repertoires from subjects exposed to, actively infected with, or recovered from COVID-19. Where available, HLA class I and class II types were obtained from metadata supplied by the sample provider rather than from assay-based typing. Samples came from the ongoing ImmuneRACE study (first 160 participants) plus 1,254 subjects from 6 global collaborators. Results and caveats for the whole study, not just this receptor: The quantity of clinical and demographic metadata differed by source and by participant and was supplied without curation.

TCRbeta CDR3 regions were amplified from genomic DNA using the immunoSEQ Assay, a bias-controlled multiplex PCR. The authors processed their data as follows. The number of nucleated cells in each sample was estimated from the amplification of reference gene primers within the assay. Sequence reads were collapsed and filtered to measure the absolute abundance of every unique TCRbeta CDR3 rearrangement. For each sample, productive Simpson clonality was calculated as the square root of Simpson's diversity index across productive rearrangements. In TCRdb, the immuneACCESS table is reduced to in-frame sequences with V and J assigned. These tables do not hold every clone; where another copy was compared, an unresolved V gene accounts for under half, and the others remain unexplained. Clone size and V and J calls were adopted from that table, with D and trimming inferred from the DNA. The sample has about 87,000 clones on record, around 84% of them singletons. The ten largest clones take up over 5% of the sample.

On this clone: Its target antigen remains unknown. No clone much larger than this one lies a single base away; base qualities are absent.

Each collaborating institution followed its own protocols to collect whole blood in K2EDTA tubes. For TCRbeta analysis, collaborator samples were shipped as frozen whole blood, as isolated PBMCs, or as DNA extracted from either sample type. Trimming leaves V shorter by 4 bases and J shorter by 4 bases, with the junction holding 6 bases beyond the gene matches. The CDR3 measures 16 amino acids from cysteine to phenylalanine. The sequence is cut down to CDR3 DNA, 48 bases in frame from base 1. CDR1 and CDR2 are drawn from the germline V gene (reference sequence): LNHDA, SQIVND. This TCR derives from a middle-aged man with acute or convalescent COVID-19. Recombination connected TRBV19 to TRBJ2-1, with 11 bases aligning to TRBD1. Sequenced material: peripheral blood. The CDR3 reads as follows: CASSTYRDRGYNEQFF. The DNA sequence reads TGTGCCAGTAGTACATACCGGGACAGGGGGTACAATGAGCAGTTCTTC.